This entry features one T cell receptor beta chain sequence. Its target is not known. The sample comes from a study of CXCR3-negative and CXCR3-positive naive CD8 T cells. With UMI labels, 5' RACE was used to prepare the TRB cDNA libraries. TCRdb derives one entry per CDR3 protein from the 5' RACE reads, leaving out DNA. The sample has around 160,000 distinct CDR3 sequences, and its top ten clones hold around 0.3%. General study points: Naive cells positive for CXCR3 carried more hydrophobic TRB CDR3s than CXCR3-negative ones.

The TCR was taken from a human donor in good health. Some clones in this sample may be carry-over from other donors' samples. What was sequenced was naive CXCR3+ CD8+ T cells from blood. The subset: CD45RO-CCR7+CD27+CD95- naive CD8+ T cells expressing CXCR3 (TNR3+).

CDR3 sequence: CSIRGTGVMNTEAFF. J is TRBJ1-1 and V is TRBV20-1; TCRdb's D gene call, TRBD1, goes unchecked for lack of DNA. CDR1 and CDR2 from the germline V gene are DFQATT and SNEGSKA (reference sequence). The length of the CDR3 is 15 residues.